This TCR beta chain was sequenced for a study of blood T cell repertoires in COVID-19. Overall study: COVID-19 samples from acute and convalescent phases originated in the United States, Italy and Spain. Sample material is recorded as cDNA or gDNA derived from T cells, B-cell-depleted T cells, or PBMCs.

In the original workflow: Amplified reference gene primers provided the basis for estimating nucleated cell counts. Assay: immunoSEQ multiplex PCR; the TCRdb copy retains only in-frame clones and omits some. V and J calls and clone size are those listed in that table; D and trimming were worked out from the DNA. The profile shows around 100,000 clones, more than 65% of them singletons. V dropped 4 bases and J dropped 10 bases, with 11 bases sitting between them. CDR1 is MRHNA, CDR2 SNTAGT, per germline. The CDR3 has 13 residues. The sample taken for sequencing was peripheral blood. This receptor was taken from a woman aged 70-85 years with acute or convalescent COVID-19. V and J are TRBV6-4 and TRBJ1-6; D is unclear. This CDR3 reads CASSAEARSPLHF. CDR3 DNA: TGTGCCAGCAGTGCGGAGGCACGGTCACCCCTCCACTTT.